The 27 T cell receptor beta chains presented below share a single source sample, sequenced in a study of cytomegalovirus exposure and HLA in healthy donors. The PCR employed 60 Vbeta primers together with 13 Jbeta primers. The data were produced by immunoSEQ multiplex PCR, yet TCRdb's version contains in-frame clones alone and is incomplete. In the table there are around 120,000 clones, 80% to 85% of which are singletons. Sequenced sample: PBMCs. The receptors derive from a human donor in good health.

This clone was seen a single time. Sequence at one end of the junction differs from germline and may be a read error. V and J are TRBV6-5 and TRBJ2-3; the D gene is possibly TRBD2 (6 bases). This CDR3 is 12 amino acids long. Germline loops: CDR1 MNHEY, CDR2 SVGAGI. The DNA of the CDR3 is TGTGCCAGCAGTGAACGGGGGACTTTTTATCATTTT. This gives the protein CASSERGTFYHF.

In its sample, this clone was seen a few times. The chain is built from TRBV5-1 and TRBJ2-7; D may be TRBD1 (6 bases). Trimming pared 0 bases from V and 2 bases from J, leaving 15 bases between. CDR1 and CDR2 from the germline V gene are SGHRS and YFSETQ. This CDR3 has 16 amino acids. CDR3 bases: TGCGCCAGCAGCTTGGCCTCCGGGACAAGGCCCTACGAGCAGTACTTC. This translates into CASSLASGTRPYEQYF.

This clone occurred a few times. V is TRBV7-6 and J is TRBJ1-6, with D perhaps TRBD1 (5 bases). From germline, CDR1 is SGHVS and CDR2 FNYEAQ. This CDR3 is built from 16 residues. The V gene lost 1 base and the J gene lost 7 bases, with 14 bases spanning the gap. This chain's CDR3 is CASSLGWGEGNSPLHF. CDR3 nucleotide sequence: TGTGCCAGCAGCTTAGGTTGGGGGGAAGGAAATTCACCCCTCCACTTT.

The rearrangement uses TRBV28 and TRBJ2-1, with 10 bases lining up with TRBD2. The V gene's germline CDR1 is MDHEN and CDR2 SYDVKM. The CDR3 covers 22 residues. V lost 3 bases, J lost 4 bases, and 24 bases stayed unmatched. The CDR3 protein is CASSFWSPQTSGSSTTYNEQFF. The CDR3 region has the DNA TGTGCCAGCAGTTTCTGGAGCCCCCAGACTAGCGGGTCATCCACGACTTACAATGAGCAGTTCTTC.

The chain combines TRBV11-2 with TRBJ1-4; D is possibly TRBD1 (6 bases). V lost 1 base, J lost 6 bases, and 12 bases lay in between. Germline-derived CDR1 and CDR2 are SGHAT and FQNNGV. The CDR3 runs 15 residues. The CDR3 region has the DNA TGTGCCAGCAGCTTAGGGGAGACAGGCCATGAAAAACTGTTTTTT. It translates to CASSLGETGHEKLFF.

Turning to this clone: A read error may produce the germline difference seen at one junction end. The rearrangement joins TRBV2 to TRBJ1-5, with 9 bases aligning to TRBD1. CDR1 and CDR2 from the germline V gene are SNHLY and FYNNEI. The CDR3 loop spans 20 amino acids. CDR3 bases: TGTGCCAGCAGCACCGGGACAGGGTCGGTCACCTCTAATAGCGATCAGCCCCAGCATTTT. Its protein is CASSTGTGSVTSNSDQPQHF.

The rearrangement joins TRBV6-6 to TRBJ2-3, with 7 bases identical to TRBD2. The germline CDR1 and CDR2 sequences are MNHNY and SVGAGI (reference sequence). With V trimmed by 2 bases and J by 0 bases, 2 bases remained unmatched. The CDR3 is 15 residues long. CDR3 coding DNA: TGTGCCAGCAGTTACGGGGGGGTTAGCACAGATACGCAGTATTTT. It yields the protein CASSYGGVSTDTQYF.

The chain couples TRBV7-9 to TRBJ2-1; no clear D gene. Germline-derived CDR1 and CDR2 are SEHNR and FQNEAQ (reference sequence). The germline V and J ends were trimmed by 1 base and 1 base, with 5 bases remaining between them. This CDR3 comprises 14 residues. The CDR3 DNA reads as TGTGCCAGCAGCTTAGGACTTTCCTACAATGAGCAGTTCTTC. This codes for CASSLGLSYNEQFF.

This chain links TRBV28 with TRBJ1-2, with 9 bases identical to TRBD1. Trimming at V came to 2 bases and at J to 5 bases, leaving 21 bases not matched to a gene. The CDR3 contains 20 residues. Germline loops: CDR1 MDHEN, CDR2 SYDVKM. The CDR3 DNA is TGTGCCAGCAGTTTAAGAATGGGACAGGGTTCGGAGTCCGGCCCTTATGGCTACACCTTC. Its protein is CASSLRMGQGSESGPYGYTF.

This clone showed up just a few times. This sequence joins TRBV10-2 and TRBJ1-2; maybe TRBD1 (5 bases). V lost 2 bases, J lost 4 bases, and 11 bases lay in between. Germline CDR1 WSHSY, CDR2 SAAADI. This CDR3 is 14 amino acids long. CDR3 loop: CASSETRGGYGYTF. The CDR3 DNA sequence: TGCGCCAGCAGTGAGACAAGGGGTGGCTATGGCTACACCTTC.

This clone was observed a handful of times. The chain has TRBV27 and TRBJ1-3; D is perhaps TRBD1 (6 bases). CDR1 and CDR2 from the germline V gene are MNHEY and SMNVEV (reference sequence). V lost 6 bases and J 7 bases, leaving 13 bases between the germline ends. The CDR3 totals 13 residues. In nucleotides, the CDR3 is TGTGCCAGCAGATTCACAGGGAGTAACACCATATATTTT. Its protein product is CASRFTGSNTIYF.

The chain uses TRBV9 and TRBJ2-1, with 10 bases that match TRBD2. Germline values: CDR1 SGDLS, CDR2 YYNGEE. The CDR3 has 18 amino acids. Unmatched junction bases numbered 15, after V lost 4 bases and J lost 5 bases. The CDR3 region is CASSSRTWSGGVDNEQFF. DNA of the CDR3: TGTGCCAGCAGCTCAAGGACCTGGAGCGGGGGGGTCGACAATGAGCAGTTCTTC.

The chain couples TRBV7-6 to TRBJ2-5; 16 bases map to TRBD2. The CDR3 has 15 amino acids. V lost 5 bases and J lost 7; bases outside the gene matches: 4. Germline CDR1 SGHVS, CDR2 FNYEAQ. DNA for the CDR3: TGTGCCAGCAGCCCGGGACTAGCGGGGGGGAGGACCCAGTACTTC. Translating it yields CASSPGLAGGRTQYF.

This rearrangement joins TRBV4-1 to TRBJ2-5, with D possibly matching TRBD1 (6 bases). The better agreement between TRBJ2-7 and the DNA end casts doubt on the J call. Germline values: CDR1 MGHRA, CDR2 YSYEKL. This CDR3 is built from 15 residues. Written as DNA, the CDR3 is TGCGCCAGCAGCCAAGGGACAGTGCTTTCCTACGAGCAGTACTTC. This gives the protein CASSQGTVLSYEQYF.

This clone showed up just a few times. The V gene is TRBV2, the J gene TRBJ1-1, with a weak D call TRBD1 (6 bases). V lost 10 bases, J lost 4 bases, and 10 bases lay in between. From germline, CDR1 is SNHLY and CDR2 FYNNEI. The CDR3 is made up of 11 amino acids. The DNA of the CDR3 is TGTGCCACCTCGACAGGCACTGAAGCTTTCTTT. It codes for CATSTGTEAFF.

The chain has TRBV6-4 and TRBJ1-2; TRBD1 might be the D (6 bases). CDR3 length: 15 amino acids. CDR1 and CDR2 from the germline V gene are MRHNA and SNTAGT. V lost 2 bases, J lost 8 bases, and 18 bases lay in between. CDR3 coding DNA: TGTGCCAGCAGTGACACCGGACAGAATTTGGCGGGCTACACCTTC. Residues: CASSDTGQNLAGYTF.

This clone occurred once. No conserved phenylalanine or tryptophan is present at the end of the CDR3, so a read error is the likely explanation. CDR3 loop: CASSPGRASYGYTV. CDR3 DNA: TGTGCCAGCTCACCCGGCAGGGCTTCCTATGGCTACACCGTC. J is TRBJ1-2 and V is TRBV18; possibly TRBD1 for D (5 bases). V was trimmed by 3 bases and J by 4 bases, leaving 12 bases between them. CDR1 is KGHSH, CDR2 LQKENI, per germline. This CDR3 is 14 amino acids long.

The rearrangement joins TRBV15 to TRBJ2-1, with 8 bases that match TRBD2. CDR1 and CDR2 (germline): LNHNV, YYDKDF (reference sequence). CDR3 size: 18 residues. V shed 5 bases, J shed 0 bases, and the junction held 12 bases outside the gene matches. DNA of the CDR3: TGTGCCACCAGCGGACGAGGGGCGGGGGGAAGCTCCTACAATGAGCAGTTCTTC. Protein: CATSGRGAGGSSYNEQFF.

This clone was counted once. The J gene is TRBJ1-2, the V gene TRBV21-1; TRBD1, the table's D call, was not compared with the DNA. TRBV21-1 is a recognized pseudogene. The CDR3 is 14 amino acids. In nucleotides, the CDR3 is TGTGCCAGCAGCACTCGGACAGGGGAGTATGGCTACACCTTC. Protein sequence: CASSTRTGEYGYTF.

This clone was detected only a few times. This chain uses TRBV18 with TRBJ2-7, with TRBD1 matching over 8 bases. Losses at the gene ends were 1 base for V and 1 base for J; bases not matched to a gene: 0. CDR3 length: 14 amino acids. Germline V gene sequence: CDR1 KGHSH, CDR2 LQKENI. CDR3 nucleotide sequence: TGTGCCAGCTCACCACGACAGGGGTCCTACGAGCAGTACTTC. Protein sequence: CASSPRQGSYEQYF.

The V and J genes are TRBV28 and TRBJ1-4, with a possible D match to TRBD1 (6 bases). CDR1 and CDR2 (germline): MDHEN, SYDVKM. The CDR3 consists of 12 residues. V lost 7 bases to trimming and J lost 5 bases, with 8 bases between them. The CDR3 nucleotides read TGTGCCAGCACAGGACAGAATGAAAAACTGTTTTTT. Residues: CASTGQNEKLFF.

The rearrangement uses TRBV4-1 and TRBJ2-1, with 11 bases identical to TRBD2. There are 15 residues in the CDR3. J lost 4 bases, V lost 3 bases, and 2 bases had no gene match. CDR1 MGHRA and CDR2 YSYEKL come from the germline V gene. The CDR3 bases are TGCGCCAGCAGCCAGACTAGCGGGGTATACAATGAGCAGTTCTTC. Translating gives CASSQTSGVYNEQFF.

The gene calls are TRBV2 and TRBJ2-3, with D possibly matching TRBD1 (6 bases). Trimming removed 6 bases at V and 3 bases at J, with 16 bases between. There are 15 residues in the CDR3. Germline CDR1 is SNHLY and CDR2 is FYNNEI. The CDR3 DNA reads as TGTGCCAGCAGACAGGGACACCGACCGACAGATACGCAGTATTTT. This translates into CASRQGHRPTDTQYF.

This chain connects TRBV15 to TRBJ2-7; 7 nucleotides match TRBD1. The CDR3 runs to 13 residues. V lost 3 bases, J lost 3 bases, and 2 bases stayed unmatched. Germline V gene sequence: CDR1 LNHNV, CDR2 YYDKDF (reference sequence). CDR3 DNA sequence: TGTGCCACCAGCAGCAACAGGGGCTACGAGCAGTACTTC. This codes for CATSSNRGYEQYF.

The CDR3 sequence is CSVEGTTQETQYF. CDR3 bases: TGCAGCGTTGAAGGGACTACTCAAGAGACCCAGTACTTC. The chain uses TRBV29-1 and TRBJ2-5; possibly TRBD2 for D (6 bases). CDR3 length equals 13 residues. CDR1 and CDR2 from the germline V gene are SQVTM and ANQGSEA. The germline V and J ends were trimmed by 1 base and 2 bases, with 8 bases remaining between them. Together with reference TRBV29-1 and TRBJ2-5, the CDR3 gives the full variable domain: SAVISQKPSRDICQRGTSLTIQCQVDSQVTMMFWYRQQPGQSLTLIATANQGSEATYESGFVIDKFPISRPNLTFSTLTVSNMSPEDSSIYLCSVEGTTQETQYFGPGTRLLVL.

This clone was counted a few times. The J gene is TRBJ2-7, the V gene TRBV6-1; 8 bases line up with TRBD1. The germline CDR1 and CDR2 sequences are MNHNS and SASEGT. The CDR3 has 14 residues. Trimming removed 7 bases from V and 9 bases from J; junction bases left unmatched: 14. CDR3 region: CASTNPNRGTGQYF. CDR3 sequence (DNA): TGTGCCAGCACTAACCCCAACAGGGGGACTGGGCAGTACTTC.

The rearrangement joins TRBV7-2 to TRBJ2-7, with TRBD2 matching 8 bases. V shed 4 bases and J 4 bases; nucleotides not matched to a gene: 6. CDR3 length equals 14 residues. The V gene's germline CDR1 is SGHTA and CDR2 FQGNSA. CDR3 sequence reads: CASSSGLAVYEQYF. Here the CDR3 DNA reads TGTGCCAGCAGCTCAGGACTAGCAGTGTACGAGCAGTACTTC.